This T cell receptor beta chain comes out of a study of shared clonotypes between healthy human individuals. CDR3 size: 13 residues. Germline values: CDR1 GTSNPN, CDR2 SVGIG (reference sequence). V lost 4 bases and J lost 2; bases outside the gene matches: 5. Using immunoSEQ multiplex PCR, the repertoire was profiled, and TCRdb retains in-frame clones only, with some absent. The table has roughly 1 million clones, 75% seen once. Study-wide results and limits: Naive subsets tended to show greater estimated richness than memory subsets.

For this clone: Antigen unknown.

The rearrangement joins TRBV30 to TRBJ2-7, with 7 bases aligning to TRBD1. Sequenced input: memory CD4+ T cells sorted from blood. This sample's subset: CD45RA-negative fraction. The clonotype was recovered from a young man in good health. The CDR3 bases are TGTGCCTGGACCAGGACAGGACCCTACGAGCAGTACTTC. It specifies CAWTRTGPYEQYF.